This T cell receptor (beta chain) was profiled in a study of control samples from healthy donors and cancer patients (dated by TCRdb to the early 2020s). The library was generated by the immunoSEQ multiplex PCR assay. TCRdb took over this immuneACCESS table, retaining in-frame rearrangements with V and J assigned. Such tables are incomplete; in checked studies, under half of the missing clones stem from an unresolved V gene, and the remainder is unexplained. Within this sample are about 410,000 clones, with about nine tenths of them counted one time only. About 6.3% of the sample rests with the top ten. CDR3 length: 18 amino acids, cysteine to phenylalanine. Left in the record is the CDR3 DNA by itself, 54 bases read in frame from the first base. Germline trimming amounts to 1 base on V and 2 bases on J, with 11 as the count of junction bases outside the gene matches. Reading the germline V gene gives CDR1 SGHVS and CDR2 FNYEAQ.

Points on this clone: Its antigen specificity is not known. The input lacks base qualities; no much larger clone sits a single base away.

The sequence links TRBV7-6 to TRBJ2-5; 9 bases in the junction line up with TRBD2. The sample was PBMCs. The receptor comes from a middle-aged man with head and neck cancer. The CDR3 region has the sequence CASSLVSRGGSRQETQYF. The DNA sequence reads TGTGCCAGCAGCTTAGTTTCGCGGGGGGGCAGTAGACAAGAGACCCAGTACTTC.